The present T cell receptor beta chain was sequenced within a study of T-cell memory formation after mild COVID-19. Overall study findings and caveats: The appearance of some responding clones in pre-infection memory suggested that cross-reactive memory joined.

Constant-segment primers and 5'RACE yielded cDNA libraries for TCR alpha and TCR beta, each carrying sample barcodes and UMIs. TCRdb used MiXCR to reprocess the 5' RACE reads, holding one entry per CDR3 protein. The sample has over 350,000 distinct CDR3 sequences, about 24% seen once. Germline CDR1 and CDR2: KGHSH and LQKENI. Unmatched junction bases numbered 3, after V lost 5 bases and J lost 4 bases. The CDR3 totals 16 residues. Of note for this clonotype: Its antigen is as yet unknown.

The material sequenced was PBMCs or a T cell subset sorted from them (not recorded which). The clonotype comes from an adult woman who had mild COVID-19 (a few samples of this study predate the infection). Cell type and time point are not known. The rearrangement joins TRBV18 to TRBJ2-2; 14 positions agree with TRBD2. The CDR3 sequence: CASSMGLAGATGELFF. The CDR3 DNA sequence: TGTGCCAGCTCAATGGGACTAGCGGGAGCCACCGGGGAGCTGTTTTTT.